This TCR beta chain was recovered during a study of blood T cells in healthy people across ages. Across the study: With template switching, about one barcoded beta molecule was captured per two T cells.

Through a sample-barcoded 5' primer and a J-beta primer mix, a second PCR was run for about 6 to 11 cycles. One entry per CDR3 protein results from TCRdb running MiXCR on the 5' RACE reads. The table has some 930,000 distinct CDR3 sequences, 25% to 35% seen once. The sample holds a few counts of this clonotype. At least 7 million PBMCs were isolated per sample. The germline CDR1 and CDR2 sequences are SGHVS and FNYEAQ. The J segment lost 5 bases and the V segment lost 1 base, leaving 7 bases of the junction unmatched. The CDR3 is 15 amino acids. These same records also appear under a second study, on T cells of mothers and their children. That source notes: No clone of persistent microchimeric T cells was detected.

This receptor was identified in a woman between 40 and 50 years old in good health. Sequenced sample: blood. This rearrangement joins TRBV7-6 to TRBJ2-5; 7 bases agree with TRBD1. CDR3 sequence reads: CASSLVRARGETQYF. CDR3 nucleotide sequence: TGTGCCAGCAGCTTAGTGAGGGCCAGGGGGGAGACCCAGTACTTC.